These T cell receptor beta chains were read from a single sample in a study of OX40 agonist ivuxolimab in advanced cancers. Only in-frame clones appear in the TCRdb table, and some are missing; sequencing was by immunoSEQ multiplex PCR. This table has over 20,000 clones, about 86% appearing once. The starting material was CD4+ or CD8+ T cells sorted from blood, obtained in a trial of the OX40 agonist ivuxolimab. Receptors were obtained from an adult with an advanced solid tumor such as melanoma, head and neck, liver or kidney cancer. Both conserved end residues are part of each CDR3. The order of the fields is V gene, D gene, J gene, clone size, CDR3 DNA, CDR3 protein. The D gene is left open where the match is weak. Some rows have no size entry. The others give once, few or many, or a class for an expanded clone.

v_call: TRBV5-4; d_call: TRBD2; j_call: TRBJ2-7; clone_size: NA; cdr3_nt: TGTGCCAGCAGCTCCGCCCCCGGGACTAGCGTCTACGAGCAGTACTTC; cdr3_aa: CASSSAPGTSVYEQYF
v_call: TRBV19; d_call: TRBD2; j_call: TRBJ2-7; clone_size: NA; cdr3_nt: TGTGCCAGGAGAACGGCCGGGCTAGCGGGAGGGAAAGCCTACGAGCAGTACTTC; cdr3_aa: CARRTAGLAGGKAYEQYF
v_call: TRBV5-8; d_call: NA; j_call: TRBJ1-3; clone_size: NA; cdr3_nt: TGTGCCAGCAGCTTGACACAGGGCTCTGGAAACACCATATATTTT; cdr3_aa: CASSLTQGSGNTIYF
v_call: TRBV11-2; d_call: NA; j_call: TRBJ2-7; clone_size: NA; cdr3_nt: TGTGCCAGCAGCTTCCTGGTCTCCTACGAGCAGTACTTC; cdr3_aa: CASSFLVSYEQYF
v_call: TRBV6-4; d_call: NA; j_call: TRBJ1-1; clone_size: few; cdr3_nt: TGTGCCAGCAGTGACGGTGCGGGTTCGGGAGAAGCTTTCTTT; cdr3_aa: CASSDGAGSGEAFF
v_call: TRBV2; d_call: TRBD2; j_call: TRBJ2-1; clone_size: NA; cdr3_nt: TGTGCCAGCAGTAGGACTAGCGGGATAGTGAATGAGCAGTTCTTC; cdr3_aa: CASSRTSGIVNEQFF
v_call: TRBV4-1; d_call: NA; j_call: TRBJ2-5; clone_size: NA; cdr3_nt: TGCGCCAGCAGCCAAGAGACGGGAAGGGGAGAGACCCAGTACTTC; cdr3_aa: CASSQETGRGETQYF
v_call: TRBV7-3; d_call: NA; j_call: TRBJ2-3; clone_size: NA; cdr3_nt: TGTGCCAGCAGCTTAAAGGCAGGCACAGATACGCAGTATTTT; cdr3_aa: CASSLKAGTDTQYF
v_call: TRBV29-1; d_call: TRBD2; j_call: TRBJ2-1; clone_size: NA; cdr3_nt: TGCAGCGTTGGTGGGGGGGAGGGAAATGAGCAGTTCTTC; cdr3_aa: CSVGGGEGNEQFF
v_call: TRBV4-1; d_call: NA; j_call: TRBJ2-7; clone_size: NA; cdr3_nt: TGCGCCAGCAGCCACCAAAACTCCTACGAGCAGTACTTC; cdr3_aa: CASSHQNSYEQYF
v_call: TRBV19; d_call: TRBD1; j_call: TRBJ2-7; clone_size: NA; cdr3_nt: TGTGCCACCTCGACAGGGGGTCTTGTCGAGCAGTACTTC; cdr3_aa: CATSTGGLVEQYF
v_call: TRBV19; d_call: NA; j_call: TRBJ2-6; clone_size: NA; cdr3_nt: TGTGCCAGTAGTATGGCCTCTGGGGCCAACGTCCTGACTTTC; cdr3_aa: CASSMASGANVLTF
v_call: TRBV27; d_call: NA; j_call: TRBJ1-3; clone_size: NA; cdr3_nt: TGTGCCAGCAGTCCGTATGCCTCTGGAAACACCATATATTTT; cdr3_aa: CASSPYASGNTIYF
v_call: TRBV6-5; d_call: TRBD1; j_call: TRBJ2-7; clone_size: few; cdr3_nt: TGTGCCAGCAGTTACTCAGGGACAGGCTCCTACGAGCAGTACTTC; cdr3_aa: CASSYSGTGSYEQYF
v_call: TRBV27; d_call: NA; j_call: TRBJ2-7; clone_size: NA; cdr3_nt: TGTGCCAGCAGATACGTTGGGGGTTCCTACGAGCAGTACTTC; cdr3_aa: CASRYVGGSYEQYF
v_call: TRBV5-1; d_call: NA; j_call: TRBJ2-1; clone_size: NA; cdr3_nt: TGCGCCAGCAGCTTACCCAAAAATGAGCAGTTCTTC; cdr3_aa: CASSLPKNEQFF
v_call: TRBV7-3; d_call: TRBD1; j_call: TRBJ2-2; clone_size: NA; cdr3_nt: TGTGCCAGCAGCCCCCCGGGACAGGGGCCCACCGGGGAGCTGTTTTTT; cdr3_aa: CASSPPGQGPTGELFF